The clone carrying this T cell receptor (beta chain) was detected ten times or more. Its matching antigen is unknown. The V gene lost 4 bases and the J gene lost 0 bases, with 15 bases spanning the gap. Germline V gene sequence: CDR1 LGHDT, CDR2 YNNKEL (reference sequence). This CDR3 region has 16 residues. Both iRepertoire HTBI primers and Arm-PCR of CDR3 regions were used to build the TCR beta libraries. TCRdb re-called the multiplex PCR reads through MiXCR, storing one row per CDR3 protein. The sample lists over 500,000 distinct CDR3 sequences; around 15% were seen once. Documented time point: newly diagnosed GD, antithyroid drugs for less than 3 months. The TCR library was made from RNA that had been extracted from PBMCs in TRIzol. Enrollment of patients was through an endocrinology department in Xi'an, China. This record comes from a study of regulatory T cells in long-lasting Graves disease. Points from the study as a whole: Limited samples may have lowered accuracy. TCR diversity was lower in persistent Graves' patients (versus newly diagnosed ones).

The same specimen was also included in a second study, on T cells in Graves' hyperthyroidism and ophthalmopathy. That paper states: The hyperthyroidism patients had all been newly diagnosed, and their disease duration was under 2 months. Their ages ranged from 18 to 65 years.

Sequencing was performed on peripheral blood mononuclear cells (PBMCs), taken at new diagnosis, from a patient treated with antithyroid drugs. The genes are TRBV3-1 and TRBJ1-2, with D possibly being TRBD1 (6 bases). The sequence derives from a man aged 18 to 29 with Graves disease. In nucleotides, the CDR3 is TGTGCCAGCAGCCCCTCCGGGACACCTTCTAACTATGGCTACACCTTC. Translating it yields CASSPSGTPSNYGYTF.